Listed below are T cell receptor beta chains from one sample, sequenced in a study of cytomegalovirus exposure and HLA in healthy donors. The table came from immunoSEQ multiplex PCR; TCRdb's copy has only in-frame clones and leaves some out. Of about 93,000 clones in the sample, 82% are singletons; the top ten hold roughly 3.8%. The sample comprised PBMCs. The receptors come from a man in his forties or fifties in good health and CMV-seronegative. Both conserved end residues are part of each CDR3. D genes are given only for firm matches. Size values are once, few and many counts, or a class for expanded clones, and some rows have none.

v_gene: TRBV7-2
j_gene: TRBJ1-2
abundance: .
d_gene: TRBD1
len: 14
CDR3nt: TGTGCCAGCAGCTTACCCGACAGGGGGCGCGGCTACACCTTC
CDR3aa: CASSLPDRGRGYTF

v_gene: TRBV5-1
j_gene: TRBJ2-1
abundance: once
d_gene: TRBD2
len: 18
CDR3nt: TGCGCCAGCAGCTTCGGGTACGGGGGAGAAGCGGGAGTAGATGAGCAGTTCTTC
CDR3aa: CASSFGYGGEAGVDEQFF

v_gene: TRBV28
j_gene: TRBJ1-2
abundance: .
d_gene: .
len: 12
CDR3nt: TGTGCCGTACGAGATGAGAACTATGGCTACACCTTC
CDR3aa: CAVRDENYGYTF

v_gene: TRBV5-1
j_gene: TRBJ2-7
abundance: .
d_gene: TRBD2
len: 14
CDR3nt: TGCGCCAGCGCCCTAGCGGGAGGGCCTAACGAGCAGTACTTC
CDR3aa: CASALAGGPNEQYF

v_gene: TRBV28
j_gene: TRBJ2-2
abundance: .
d_gene: TRBD2
len: 14
CDR3nt: TGTGCCAGCATAGGAGGGAGGGCCACCGGGGAGCTGTTTTTT
CDR3aa: CASIGGRATGELFF

v_gene: TRBV7-6
j_gene: TRBJ2-5
abundance: .
d_gene: TRBD1
len: 14
CDR3nt: TGTGCCAGCAGCTGGACAGGGAACCAAGAGACCCAGTACTTC
CDR3aa: CASSWTGNQETQYF

v_gene: TRBV9
j_gene: TRBJ2-7
abundance: .
d_gene: .
len: 13
CDR3nt: TGTGCCAGCCAAGACAGGTTTTCCTACGAGCAGTACTTC
CDR3aa: CASQDRFSYEQYF

v_gene: TRBV5-1
j_gene: TRBJ2-1
abundance: once
d_gene: TRBD1
len: 14
CDR3nt: TGCGCCAGCAGCCGGGACAGTTACTACAATGAGCAGTTCTTC
CDR3aa: CASSRDSYYNEQFF

v_gene: TRBV30
j_gene: TRBJ1-1
abundance: .
d_gene: TRBD1
len: 15
CDR3nt: TGTGCCTGGAGACCCATCGGACAGGGGGGGACTGAAGCTTTCTTT
CDR3aa: CAWRPIGQGGTEAFF

v_gene: TRBV7-9
j_gene: TRBJ1-5
abundance: .
d_gene: .
len: 12
CDR3nt: TGTGCCATTGGCGGAAGCAATCAGCCCCAGCATTTT
CDR3aa: CAIGGSNQPQHF

v_gene: TRBV5-4
j_gene: TRBJ1-2
abundance: .
d_gene: TRBD1
len: 14
CDR3nt: TGTGCCAGCAGCTCCGGACAGGGTCACTATGGCTACACCTTC
CDR3aa: CASSSGQGHYGYTF

v_gene: TRBV11-2
j_gene: TRBJ2-3
abundance: .
d_gene: TRBD1
len: 15
CDR3nt: TGTGCCAGCAGCTTAATGACAGGGCCAGGAGATACGCAGTATTTT
CDR3aa: CASSLMTGPGDTQYF

v_gene: TRBV5-4
j_gene: TRBJ1-1
abundance: few
d_gene: .
len: 15
CDR3nt: TGTGCCAGCAGCCTAGGACAGAAGCGAGGGACTGAAGCTTTCTTT
CDR3aa: CASSLGQKRGTEAFF

v_gene: TRBV28
j_gene: TRBJ1-4
abundance: .
d_gene: .
len: 13
CDR3nt: TGTGCCAGCAAGGGGACAACTAATGAAAAACTGTTTTTT
CDR3aa: CASKGTTNEKLFF

v_gene: TRBV5-1
j_gene: TRBJ2-3
abundance: .
d_gene: TRBD2
len: 15
CDR3nt: TGCGCCAGCAGCTTGGCTGGGGGGAGGGCAGATACGCAGTATTTT
CDR3aa: CASSLAGGRADTQYF

v_gene: TRBV13
j_gene: TRBJ2-3
abundance: .
d_gene: .
len: 13
CDR3nt: TGTGCCAGCAGCCCACGAAGAGGAGGTACGCAGTATTTT
CDR3aa: CASSPRRGGTQYF

v_gene: TRBV4-1
j_gene: TRBJ1-1
abundance: .
d_gene: TRBD1
len: 16
CDR3nt: TGCGCCAGCAGCTCCCGGGACAGGACCCCGAACACTGAAGCTTTCTTT
CDR3aa: CASSSRDRTPNTEAFF

v_gene: TRBV5-1
j_gene: TRBJ2-1
abundance: .
d_gene: .
len: 14
CDR3nt: TGCGCCAGCAATTCCAGGGGAACCTACAATGAGCAGTTCTTC
CDR3aa: CASNSRGTYNEQFF

v_gene: TRBV11-2
j_gene: TRBJ2-2
abundance: .
d_gene: .
len: 16
CDR3nt: TGTGCCAGCAGCTTAGTGGAGGGGACGAACACCGGGGAGCTGTTTTTT
CDR3aa: CASSLVEGTNTGELFF

v_gene: TRBV9
j_gene: TRBJ1-1
abundance: .
d_gene: .
len: 16
CDR3nt: TGTGCCAGCAGGAGGGGAGAGGGGGGGCTTGGCACTGAAGCTTTCTTT
CDR3aa: CASRRGEGGLGTEAFF

v_gene: TRBV21-1
j_gene: TRBJ2-1
abundance: .
d_gene: .
len: 16
CDR3nt: TGTGCCAGCAGCTCTCGATTAGCGGGATCTTTCAATGAGCAGTTCTTC
CDR3aa: CASSSRLAGSFNEQFF

v_gene: TRBV27
j_gene: TRBJ2-7
abundance: .
d_gene: TRBD1
len: 17
CDR3nt: TGTGCCAGCAGCCGCGGACAGGGTGGCTCAGGGGCCTACGAGCAGTACTTC
CDR3aa: CASSRGQGGSGAYEQYF

v_gene: TRBV13
j_gene: TRBJ2-1
abundance: .
d_gene: .
len: 17
CDR3nt: TGTGCCAGCAGCTCGCCCCAACTAGGTCTGGTATACAATGAGCAGTTCTTC
CDR3aa: CASSSPQLGLVYNEQFF

v_gene: TRBV6-1
j_gene: TRBJ2-5
abundance: .
d_gene: .
len: 14
CDR3nt: TGTGCCAGCAGTCCGGGGGTGTACCAAGAGACCCAGTACTTC
CDR3aa: CASSPGVYQETQYF

v_gene: TRBV9
j_gene: TRBJ2-3
abundance: .
d_gene: TRBD2
len: 17
CDR3nt: TGTGCCAGCAGCGTAGTTGGACTAGCGGGTACTCGGGATACGCAGTATTTT
CDR3aa: CASSVVGLAGTRDTQYF

v_gene: TRBV6-1
j_gene: TRBJ1-2
abundance: .
d_gene: TRBD1
len: 12
CDR3nt: TGTGCCAGCAGTAGGACAGGGTACGGCTACACCTTC
CDR3aa: CASSRTGYGYTF

v_gene: TRBV21-1
j_gene: TRBJ2-7
abundance: .
d_gene: .
len: 13
CDR3nt: TGTGCCAGCAGCAAGGGGGGACGGCGCGAGCAGTACTTC
CDR3aa: CASSKGGRREQYF